Listed here are 17 T cell receptor beta chains from one sample, sequenced in a study of tumor-infiltrating lymphocytes in primary liver carcinoma. The roughly 18-34 mg bulk tissue piece was not sorted before simultaneous RNA and DNA extraction. Reverse transcription of around 500 ng total RNA with a constant-region primer produced TCR beta cDNA. A slightly modified ARM-PCR protocol with three nested multiplex PCR rounds produced these TCR beta libraries. TRBV1-TRBV30 forward and Cbeta reverse primers drove the first two roughly 10-cycle rounds. One entry per CDR3 protein results from TCRdb running MiXCR on the multiplex PCR reads. The repertoire has about 99,000 distinct CDR3 sequences, around 63% of them found once; the top ten carry over 9%. The sequenced material came from liver tumor tissue from sampling region 5. Subset reported: tumor region T5, tumor centre. These TCRs come from a woman aged 60-75 years with primary liver carcinoma and hepatitis B virus infection.

Regarding this clonotype: It is likely a read error, because the conserved phenylalanine at the end of the CDR3 is missing. The chain uses TRBV6-1 and TRBJ2-1; D not certain. This CDR3 has 13 amino acids. Germline V gene sequence: CDR1 MNHNS, CDR2 SASEGT. CDR3 nucleotides: TGTGCCTGCAGTGAAGCAGGTTGGGATGAGCAGTTCCTC. This codes for CACSEAGWDEQFL.

As to this clonotype: One junction end does not reproduce the germline sequence, and a read error may be involved. The J gene is TRBJ2-5, the V gene TRBV6-2 or TRBV6-3, with TRBD2 matching 13 bases. This CDR3 contains 16 residues. Germline CDR1 is MNHEY and CDR2 is SVGEGT. The CDR3 nucleotides read TGTGCCAGCAGTATTGGACTAGCGGGGGAACAAGAGACTCAGTACTTC. Protein: CASSIGLAGEQETQYF.

Turning to this clonotype: Sequence at one end of the junction differs from germline and may be a read error. The V and J genes are TRBV12-3 or TRBV12-4 and TRBJ2-5; D is uncertain. CDR3 length: 15 residues. The CDR3 sequence: CVSSLRAGPQETQYF. As DNA, the CDR3 is TGCGTCAGCAGTTTAAGGGCTGGACCTCAAGAGACCCAGTACTTC.

On this clonotype: This could be a read error, since a much larger clone is one nucleotide away. The chain recombines TRBV28 with TRBJ1-5, with a weak D call TRBD1 (6 bases). The CDR3 covers 15 residues. CDR1 MDHEN and CDR2 SYDVKM come from the germline V gene. The CDR3 DNA sequence: TGTGTCAGCAGTACCCGGAGGGGGGGCGGTCAGCCCCAGCATTTT. The encoded protein is CVSSTRRGGGQPQHF.

Comments on this clonotype: The junction departs from the called germline gene at one end, perhaps through a read error. The chain has TRBV11-2 and TRBJ2-1; D remains ambiguous. The CDR3 consists of 17 residues. From germline, CDR1 is SGHAT and CDR2 FQNNGV. The CDR3 nucleotides read TGTACCAGCAGCTTTACCCCACATAGGAGCTCCTACAATGAGCAATTCTTT. This encodes CTSSFTPHRSSYNEQFF.

The chain joins TRBV7-2 to TRBJ2-5; no definite D call. The CDR3 totals 14 residues. V lost 4 bases and J 9 bases, leaving 18 bases between the germline ends. Germline CDR1 SGHTA, CDR2 FQGNSA. The CDR3 sequence: CASSSAPASMPQYF. The CDR3 DNA sequence: TGTGCCAGCAGCTCAGCGCCGGCTTCGATGCCCCAGTACTTC.

Details on this clonotype: With a much larger clone just one base away, this may be a read error. The rearrangement joins TRBV5-1 to TRBJ1-1; TRBD1 is a possible D gene (5 bases). The CDR3 spans 15 residues. Trimming removed 5 bases from V and 1 base from J, with 15 bases in between. Germline CDR1 reads SGHRS; CDR2 reads YFSETQ. In DNA form, the CDR3 reads TGCGCCAGCAGTCAGTCCGGGACGGGGAACACTGAAGCTTTCTTT. Its protein product is CASSQSGTGNTEAFF.

A remark on this clonotype: Its ends do not fully match the called genes, so a read error is possible. The genes are TRBV9 and TRBJ2-3; D gene ambiguous. The CDR3 is 13 amino acids. Germline V CDR1 and CDR2: SGDLS, YYNGEE. CDR3 sequence (DNA): TGTACCAGCAGCGTGGGTTACACAGATACGCAGTATTTT. This codes for CTSSVGYTDTQYF.

As regards this clonotype: A read error may explain this, as a much larger clone is one base away. The gene calls are TRBV28 and TRBJ2-1; D assignment may be TRBD1 or TRBD2 (6 bases each). Looked up from germline, CDR1 is MDHEN and CDR2 is SYDVKM. The V end was cut by 2 bases, the J end by 10 bases, with 12 bases between. The CDR3 covers 13 residues. This CDR3 reads CASSLEGGREQFF. The CDR3 DNA sequence: TGTGCCAGCAGTTTAGAGGGGGGTAGGGAGCAGTTCTTC.

Note on this clonotype: Compared with germline, one end of the junction differs, possibly owing to a read error. The chain carries TRBV7-8 and TRBJ2-7; 10 positions agree with TRBD2. This CDR3 comprises 16 residues. Germline V gene data show CDR1 as SGHVS and CDR2 as FQNEAQ. The CDR3 sequence is CTSSSSGLAVYYGQYF. The DNA for the CDR3 is TGTACCAGCAGCTCATCTGGACTAGCGGTTTACTACGGGCAGTACTTC.

Notes on this clonotype: The conserved closing phenylalanine or tryptophan is absent in this CDR3, likely reflecting a read error. The DNA is left out, because the CDR3 cannot be placed on it with certainty; the CDR3 is given as TCRdb lists it. The chain employs TRBV4-2 and TRBJ1-1. Ends included, the CDR3 has 14 residues. CDR1 and CDR2 from the germline V gene are LGHNA and YNFKEQ. The CDR3 here is CASSQHQVNTESFI.

This clonotype was picked up many times. V usage is TRBV5-1 and J usage is TRBJ1-1; D remains unclear. With 2 bases removed from V and 2 bases from J, the gap between germline ends came to 4 bases. CDR1 and CDR2 (germline): SGHRS, YFSETQ. The CDR3 totals 12 residues. Written as DNA, the CDR3 is TGCGCCAGCAGCTTCGACAACACTGAAGCTTTCTTT. Its protein product is CASSFDNTEAFF.

The chain couples TRBV29-1 to TRBJ2-5; D might be TRBD2 (6 bases). Germline lookup yields CDR1 SQVTM and CDR2 ANQGSEA. The CDR3 length is 15 residues. Trimming stripped 4 bases from V and 2 bases from J, with 17 bases between. The CDR3 coding sequence is TGCAGCGTTGGAGGGAGGACGGGGGAACAAGAGACCCAGTACTTC. Its translation is CSVGGRTGEQETQYF.

In the case of this clonotype: The junction shows a germline mismatch at one end, possibly a read error. V gene TRBV11-2 combines with J gene TRBJ2-3, with 14 bases fitting TRBD2. There are 18 residues in the CDR3. Germline CDR1 reads SGHAT; CDR2 reads FQNNGV. Here the CDR3 DNA reads TGTACCAGCACCATGGGGACTAGCGGGAGAGGGAGCACAGATACGCAGTATTTT. Protein product: CTSTMGTSGRGSTDTQYF.

This clonotype was observed many times. The gene calls are TRBV7-8 and TRBJ1-3; no reliable D call. The germline V gene has CDR1 SGHVS and CDR2 FQNEAQ. V lost 6 bases and J lost 2, with 5 bases in between. This CDR3 comprises 12 residues. The CDR3 reads CASSGTGNTIYF. As DNA, the CDR3 is TGTGCCAGCAGTGGTACTGGAAACACCATATATTTT.

A remark on this clonotype: It is likely a read error, because the conserved phenylalanine at the end of the CDR3 is missing. The CDR3 is CASSLGGGTNNEQFL. In DNA, the CDR3 is TGTGCCAGCAGCTTAGGTGGGGGCACCAACAATGAGCAGTTCCTC. V and J are TRBV11-2 and TRBJ2-1; weak D call: TRBD1 (6 bases). V was pared by 1 base and J by 5 bases, with 12 bases between. The CDR3 is 15 amino acids. Per the germline V gene, CDR1 is SGHAT and CDR2 is FQNNGV.

Notes on this clonotype: Germline and junction disagree at one end, which may indicate a read error. The chain has TRBV11-2 and TRBJ2-7; D remains ambiguous. This CDR3 spans 12 amino acids. Germline-derived CDR1 and CDR2 are SGHAT and FQNNGV. In DNA form, the CDR3 reads TGTACCAGCAGCCAGATAGGGTCCGAGCAGTACTTC. Residues: CTSSQIGSEQYF.